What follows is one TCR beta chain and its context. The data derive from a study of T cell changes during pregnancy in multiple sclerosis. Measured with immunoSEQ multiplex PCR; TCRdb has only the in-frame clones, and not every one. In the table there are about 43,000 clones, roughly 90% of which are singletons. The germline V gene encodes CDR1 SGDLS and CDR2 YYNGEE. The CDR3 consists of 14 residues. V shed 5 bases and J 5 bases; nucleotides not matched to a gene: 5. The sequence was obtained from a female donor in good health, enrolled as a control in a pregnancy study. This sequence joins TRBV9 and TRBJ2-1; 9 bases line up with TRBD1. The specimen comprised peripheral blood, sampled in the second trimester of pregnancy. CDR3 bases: TGTGCCAGCAGTCCGGGACAGGGTAACAATGAGCAGTTCTTC. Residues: CASSPGQGNNEQFF.